The 30 T cell receptor beta chains below were found in one sample sequenced in a study of blood T cell repertoires in COVID-19. Data came from immunoSEQ multiplex PCR; TCRdb stores just in-frame clones and leaves some out. The sample lists 35,000 to 45,000 clones; approximately 92% were seen once. The sequenced sample consisted of peripheral blood. The source of these receptors is a woman older than 75 with acute or convalescent COVID-19.

The rearrangement joins TRBV18 to TRBJ2-7, with 8 bases lining up with TRBD1. CDR3 length: 14 residues. The ends lost 2 bases at V and 6 bases at J; junction bases unmatched: 6. In germline, CDR1 is KGHSH, CDR2 LQKENI. The DNA for the CDR3 is TGTGCCAGCTCACCAGTACAGGGGGTCGGCGAGCAGTACTTC. Protein: CASSPVQGVGEQYF.

This chain uses TRBV7-2 with TRBJ1-3; D possibly corresponds to TRBD1 (6 bases). The CDR3 has 15 residues. V gave up 5 bases and J gave up 0 bases, with 11 bases separating them. Germline CDR1 reads SGHTA; CDR2 reads FQGNSA. CDR3 region: CASSLRGPSGNTIYF. The DNA of the CDR3 is TGTGCCAGCAGCCTCAGGGGTCCCTCTGGAAACACCATATATTTT.

In its sample, this clone was seen once. The chain recombines TRBV12-3 or TRBV12-4 with TRBJ1-2; D is unclear. The CDR3 contains 13 residues. Trimming pared 2 bases from V and 4 bases from J, leaving 8 bases between. CDR3 sequence reads: CASSLSASYGYTF. The CDR3 DNA reads as TGTGCCAGCAGTTTATCGGCTAGCTATGGCTACACCTTC.

The genes are TRBV7-9 and TRBJ2-7; D is perhaps TRBD2 (6 bases). Trimming removed 6 bases at V and 4 bases at J, with 13 bases between. The CDR3 spans 13 residues. Germline V gene sequence: CDR1 SEHNR, CDR2 FQNEAQ (reference sequence). The CDR3 DNA follows: TGTGCCAGCAGTCCCGGGACTTTTTACGAGCAGTACTTC. Its protein is CASSPGTFYEQYF.

The chain uses TRBV7-2 and TRBJ1-2; 12 positions match TRBD1. This CDR3 comprises 13 residues. V was pared by 4 bases and J by 7 bases, with 1 base of the junction left unmatched. From germline, CDR1 is SGHTA and CDR2 FQGNSA. CDR3 region: CASSSGQGAGYTF. In DNA, the CDR3 is TGTGCCAGCAGCTCGGGACAGGGGGCTGGCTACACCTTC.

The chain links TRBV9 to TRBJ2-3; a weak D match, TRBD1 (6 bases). The germline gives CDR1 SGDLS, CDR2 YYNGEE. The CDR3 consists of 16 residues. V was shortened by 0 bases and J by 2 bases, with 13 bases between the two germline ends. This CDR3 reads CASSVESRGFTDTQYF. The CDR3 DNA follows: TGTGCCAGCAGCGTAGAGTCCAGGGGATTCACAGATACGCAGTATTTT. Full variable domain (remainder filled in from reference TRBV9 and TRBJ2-3): DSGVTQTPKHLITATGQRVTLRCSPRSGDLSVYWYQQSLDQGLQFLIQYYNGEERAKGNILERFSAQQFPDLHSELNLSSLELGDSALYFCASSVESRGFTDTQYFGPGTRLTVL.

This rearrangement joins TRBV5-1 to TRBJ2-3; 9 bases agree with TRBD2. The CDR3 covers 16 residues. The V and J ends lost 0 bases and 0 bases, in that order; junction bases with no gene match: 2. CDR1 is SGHRS, CDR2 YFSETQ, per germline. As DNA, the CDR3 is TGCGCCAGCAGCTTGGAGCTAGCGGGGAGCACAGATACGCAGTATTTT. As protein: CASSLELAGSTDTQYF.

The rearrangement uses TRBV3-1 (or the pseudogene TRBV3-2) and TRBJ1-1, with a weak D call TRBD1 (6 bases). This CDR3 region has 13 residues. Germline loops: CDR1 LGHDT, CDR2 YNNKEL (reference sequence). Trimming removed 6 bases at V and 11 bases at J, with 19 bases between. The CDR3 spells CASSPQTTGLAFF. The CDR3 nucleotides read TGTGCCAGCAGTCCTCAAACAACAGGGTTGGCTTTCTTT.

V usage is TRBV4-3 and J usage is TRBJ2-6; no definite D call. The length of the CDR3 is 15 residues. Trimming cost V 0 bases and J 4 bases, with 7 bases left between them. Per germline, CDR1 LGHNA and CDR2 YSLEER. The CDR3 coding sequence is TGCGCCAGCAGCCAAGACCTGAGCGGGGCCAACGTCCTGACTTTC. Translating it yields CASSQDLSGANVLTF.

The CDR3 reads CASSRRTGGATEAFF. CDR3 in DNA: TGTGCCAGCAGCCGCCGGACAGGAGGGGCCACTGAAGCTTTCTTT. V is TRBV3-1 (or the pseudogene TRBV3-2) and J is TRBJ1-1; 7 nucleotides line up with TRBD1. Trimming cost V 4 bases and J 4 bases; bases outside gene matches: 9. Germline loops: CDR1 LGHDT, CDR2 YNNKEL (reference sequence). The CDR3 length is 15 residues.

V is TRBV23-1 and J is TRBJ2-7; possible D gene TRBD2, 5 bases. TRBV23-1 is classed as an ORF, of uncertain function. The germline V and J ends were trimmed by 0 bases and 0 bases, with 24 bases remaining between them. The length of the CDR3 is 20 residues. DNA for the CDR3: TGCGCCAGCAGTCAATCTGGCCTACCTTATTGGGAGCGGAGCTCCTACGAGCAGTACTTC. This translates into CASSQSGLPYWERSSYEQYF.

This clone showed up just once. The chain joins TRBV7-2 to TRBJ1-1; D may be TRBD1 (5 bases). The germline V gene has CDR1 SGHTA and CDR2 FQGNSA. This CDR3 is 15 amino acids long. V was cut by 1 base and J by 4 bases, with 13 bases left in between. CDR3 loop: CASSLVWWGFTEAFF. DNA for the CDR3: TGTGCCAGCAGCTTAGTTTGGTGGGGCTTCACTGAAGCTTTCTTT.

This chain connects TRBV5-4 to TRBJ2-2, with 11 bases matching TRBD1. V shed 4 bases and J 4 bases; nucleotides not matched to a gene: 6. Germline V CDR1 and CDR2: SGHNT, YYREEE (reference sequence). The CDR3 runs to 16 residues. The CDR3 sequence: CASSRDRGSGTGELFF. The CDR3 nucleotides read TGTGCCAGCAGCCGGGACAGGGGGTCGGGCACCGGGGAGCTGTTTTTT.

The J gene is TRBJ2-7, the V gene TRBV7-9; 8 bases align to TRBD2. Germline V gene lookup returns CDR1 SEHNR and CDR2 FQNEAQ (reference sequence). This CDR3 is built from 11 residues. The V and J ends lost 7 bases and 6 bases, in that order; junction bases with no gene match: 2. In DNA form, the CDR3 reads TGTGCCAGCACCCGGGAGGGCGAGCAGTACTTC. Residues: CASTREGEQYF.

V usage is TRBV7-9 and J usage is TRBJ1-3; no clear D. The length of the CDR3 is 14 residues. The V and J ends lost 5 bases and 0 bases respectively, with 8 bases between them. Germline V gene data show CDR1 as SEHNR and CDR2 as FQNEAQ (reference sequence). CDR3 in DNA: TGTGCCAGCAGCGAGGGAAACTCTGGAAACACCATATATTTT. This translates into CASSEGNSGNTIYF.

The chain uses TRBV19 and TRBJ1-5; tentative D call: TRBD1 (5 bases). CDR1 is LNHDA and CDR2 is SQIVND in the germline V gene (reference sequence). V was trimmed by 5 bases and J by 1 base, leaving 15 bases between them. The CDR3 sequence is 16 residues long. In DNA, the CDR3 is TGTGCCAGTAGTCCCATGCAGGGCGCCAGCAATCAGCCCCAGCATTTT. Translated: CASSPMQGASNQPQHF.

V and J are TRBV7-2 and TRBJ2-2; 11 bases fit TRBD2. Trimming took 5 bases from V and 1 from J; bases not matched to a gene: 9. The germline V gene has CDR1 SGHTA and CDR2 FQGNSA. CDR3 length: 18 residues. This CDR3 reads CASSRRSGGEKNTGELFF. CDR3 coding DNA: TGTGCCAGCAGCCGGCGTAGCGGGGGGGAAAAGAACACCGGGGAGCTGTTTTTT.

This clone was detected only a few times. This rearrangement joins TRBV2 to TRBJ2-7; perhaps TRBD2 as D (6 bases). V was cut by 8 bases and J by 3 bases, with 11 bases left in between. The CDR3 spans 12 residues. Germline-derived CDR1 and CDR2 are SNHLY and FYNNEI. The CDR3 region has the DNA TGTGCCAGCGGGAGGAACGGCTACGAGCAGTACTTC. It translates to CASGRNGYEQYF.

V and J are TRBV13 and TRBJ1-2; a weak D match, TRBD1 (6 bases). V was clipped by 5 bases and J by 8 bases, with 12 bases between them. This CDR3 region has 12 residues. Germline V lookup: CDR1 PRHDT, CDR2 FYEKMQ (reference sequence). CDR3: CASSRDIDGYTF. The CDR3 bases are TGTGCCAGCAGCCGGGACATTGACGGCTACACCTTC.

The chain employs TRBV11-2 and TRBJ2-7, with D hard to call. The CDR3 is made up of 14 amino acids. Trimming cost V 1 base and J 0 bases, with 7 bases left between them. Germline V lookup: CDR1 SGHAT, CDR2 FQNNGV. The CDR3 nucleotides are TGTGCCAGCAGCTTAGGTTCAGGCTCCTACGAGCAGTACTTC. The encoded protein is CASSLGSGSYEQYF.

Regarding this clone: One end of the junction fails to match germline, which may point to a read error. The V gene is TRBV7-7, the J gene TRBJ2-7; 8 bases agree with TRBD1. The CDR3 is made up of 15 amino acids. Germline V gene sequence: CDR1 SSHAT, CDR2 FNYEAQ (reference sequence). This CDR3 is CASSFAQGASYEQYF. The CDR3 DNA sequence: TGTGCTAGCAGCTTCGCCCAGGGGGCAAGCTACGAGCAGTACTTC. Supplemented by reference TRBV7-7 and TRBJ2-7, the full variable domain reads GAGVSQSPRYKVTKRGQDVTLRCDPISSHATLYWYQQALGQGPEFLTYFNYEAQPDKSGLPSDRFSAERPEGSISTLTIQRTEQRDSAMYRCASSFAQGASYEQYFGPGTRLTVT.

This rearrangement joins TRBV13 to TRBJ2-5; a weak D match, TRBD1 (5 bases). The CDR3 is 15 amino acids. Germline V gives CDR1 PRHDT, CDR2 FYEKMQ (reference sequence). The ends were cut back, 0 bases at V and 5 bases at J, with 13 bases in the middle. DNA for the CDR3: TGTGCCAGCAGCTTAGGTCAGGGTGGTATGGAGACCCAGTACTTC. Translated, it gives CASSLGQGGMETQYF.

The chain employs TRBV2 and TRBJ1-5; weak D call: TRBD1 (5 bases). Trimming took 7 bases from V and 7 from J, leaving 14 bases between them. This CDR3 has 13 amino acids. CDR1 is SNHLY, CDR2 FYNNEI, per germline. CDR3: CASNRQYSQPQHF. CDR3 sequence (DNA): TGTGCCAGCAACCGACAGTACAGCCAGCCCCAGCATTTT.

The chain is built from TRBV4-2 and TRBJ2-2; 9 bases are a match to TRBD2. The germline CDR1 and CDR2 sequences are LGHNA and YNFKEQ. Trimming cost V 0 bases and J 4 bases; bases outside gene matches: 12. There are 19 residues in the CDR3. DNA for the CDR3: TGTGCCAGCAGCCAAGACCTCGCTAGCGGGGCCCTTGGCACCGGGGAGCTGTTTTTT. Its translation: CASSQDLASGALGTGELFF.

The V gene is TRBV25-1, the J gene TRBJ1-4, with unresolved D. The CDR3 length is 15 residues. Germline V gives CDR1 MGHDK, CDR2 SYGVNS. V lost 8 bases and J lost 5, with 18 bases in between. The DNA for the CDR3 is TGTGCCAGCTCCAGGTTTGATGGCGGGAATGAAAAACTGTTTTTT. It yields the protein CASSRFDGGNEKLFF.

This sequence joins TRBV4-2 and TRBJ2-2, with D possibly matching TRBD2 (5 bases). Per germline, CDR1 LGHNA and CDR2 YNFKEQ. V dropped 1 base and J dropped 4 bases, with 16 bases sitting between them. CDR3 length: 17 residues. CDR3 bases: TGTGCCAGCAGCCAAGTACTAGATGGGTCTATCACCGGGGAGCTGTTTTTT. As protein: CASSQVLDGSITGELFF.

This sequence joins TRBV10-3 and TRBJ2-1, with D possibly being TRBD1 (6 bases). The CDR3 runs 14 residues. Germline loops: CDR1 ENHRY, CDR2 SYGVKD. The V end lost 6 bases, the J end lost 0 bases, and 9 bases lay between the germline ends. The CDR3 is CAIRTGSSYNEQFF. Here the CDR3 DNA reads TGTGCCATCAGGACAGGCAGCTCCTACAATGAGCAGTTCTTC.

This chain joins TRBV19 and TRBJ1-1; TRBD1 matches at 7 bases. J was trimmed by 5 bases and V by 5 bases; bases with no gene match: 5. The CDR3 extends over 13 amino acids. Germline CDR1 LNHDA, CDR2 SQIVND (reference sequence). CDR3 DNA sequence: TGTGCCAGTAGTCAAAGGGGGCCGACTGAAGCTTTCTTT. Translated: CASSQRGPTEAFF. Together with reference TRBV19 and TRBJ1-1, the CDR3 gives the full variable domain: DGGITQSPKYLFRKEGQNVTLSCEQNLNHDAMYWYRQDPGQGLRLIYYSQIVNDFQKGDIAEGYSVSREKKESFPLTVTSAQKNPTAFYLCASSQRGPTEAFFGQGTRLTVV.

V gene TRBV7-2 combines with J gene TRBJ1-1; perhaps TRBD1 as D (5 bases). V shed 5 bases and J shed 8 bases, with 12 bases lying between them. The length of the CDR3 is 12 residues. CDR1 is SGHTA, CDR2 FQGNSA, per germline. CDR3 protein: CASSPSRQEAFF. The CDR3 coding sequence is TGTGCCAGCAGCCCCTCTAGACAGGAAGCTTTCTTT.

V and J are TRBV18 and TRBJ1-5; D is possibly TRBD1 (6 bases). Trimming cost V 4 bases and J 5 bases, with 15 bases left between them. This CDR3 is 15 amino acids long. In germline, CDR1 is KGHSH, CDR2 LQKENI. The CDR3 coding sequence is TGTGCCAGCTCACGGTCACAGGGAGCCGATCAGCCCCAGCATTTT. Residues: CASSRSQGADQPQHF.